This is a list of T cell receptor beta chains from one sample in a study of shared clonotypes between healthy human individuals. The assay was immunoSEQ multiplex PCR, and TCRdb's table has in-frame clones only and misses some. The table records around 1.6 million clones, 95% to 99% of them present only once. Input material: naive CD4+ T cells sorted from blood. The receptors originated from a man aged 25-40 years in good health. The CDR3 runs from the conserved cysteine through the conserved F or W. D genes are given only for firm matches. A clone size is listed for some rows: how often the clone was seen (once, few, many), or a class if it is expanded.

abundance | j_gene | d_gene | v_gene | CDR3aa | CDR3nt
. | TRBJ2-5 | TRBD2 | TRBV18 | CASSPQSSGERETQYF | TGTGCCAGCTCACCACAGTCTAGCGGGGAACGAGAGACCCAGTACTTC
. | TRBJ1-5 | . | TRBV28 | CASRSGQSPQPQHF | TGTGCCAGCAGATCAGGACAATCTCCTCAGCCCCAGCATTTT
. | TRBJ2-7 | . | TRBV18 | CASSPLAGPTTIYEQYF | TGTGCCAGCTCACCTCTGGCGGGCCCCACTACAATCTACGAGCAGTACTTC
. | TRBJ1-4 | . | TRBV7-9 | CASRRGTNEKLFF | TGTGCCAGCCGCAGGGGAACTAATGAAAAACTGTTTTTT
. | TRBJ2-7 | . | TRBV11-2 | CASSLETSYEQYF | TGTGCCAGCAGCTTAGAGACGTCGTACGAGCAGTACTTC
. | TRBJ1-1 | . | TRBV7-9 | CASSLAAGSPEAFF | TGTGCCAGCAGCTTGGCGGCAGGGTCCCCTGAAGCTTTCTTT
. | TRBJ2-6 | . | TRBV7-2 | CASSTYLVGAGANVLTF | TGTGCCAGCAGCACGTACTTGGTGGGGGCTGGGGCCAACGTCCTGACTTTC
. | TRBJ2-1 | . | TRBV5-5 | CASSLNRAIYNEQFF | TGTGCCAGCAGCTTGAACAGGGCCATTTACAATGAGCAGTTCTTC
. | TRBJ2-7 | TRBD2 | TRBV4-3 | CASSQVAAGVSYEQYF | TGCGCCAGCAGCCAAGTGGCTGCGGGAGTAAGCTACGAGCAGTACTTC
once | TRBJ2-3 | . | TRBV12-5 | CASARGETGSTDTQYF | TGTGCTAGTGCCCGGGGGGAGACAGGGAGCACAGATACGCAGTATTTT
. | TRBJ1-5 | TRBD1 | TRBV4-1 | CASSQDGDSYQPQHF | TGCGCCAGCAGCCAAGATGGGGACAGCTATCAGCCCCAGCATTTT
. | TRBJ2-1 | TRBD2 | TRBV29-1 | CSPLAGVPYNEQFF | TGCAGCCCCCTAGCGGGCGTTCCCTACAATGAGCAGTTCTTC
. | TRBJ2-3 | TRBD1 | TRBV27 | CASSQRDRGSSTDTQYF | TGTGCCAGCAGTCAGAGGGACAGGGGAAGTAGCACAGATACGCAGTATTTT
. | TRBJ2-6 | . | TRBV28 | CASSPSSYGANVLTF | TGTGCCAGCAGTCCCTCCTCGTATGGGGCCAACGTCCTGACTTTC
. | TRBJ2-5 | . | TRBV2 | CASSASGETQYF | TGTGCCAGCAGTGCCTCGGGGGAGACCCAGTACTTC
. | TRBJ2-1 | TRBD2 | TRBV7-3 | CASSLTGRGLGTYNEQFF | TGTGCCAGCAGCTTAACGGGCCGGGGACTAGGTACCTACAATGAGCAGTTCTTC
. | TRBJ1-2 | . | TRBV15 | CATSREKSGDGYTF | TGTGCCACCAGCAGAGAGAAATCCGGGGATGGCTACACCTTC
. | TRBJ2-1 | . | TRBV18 | CASSKRVGVDGEQFF | TGTGCCAGCTCAAAAAGGGTGGGAGTGGATGGTGAGCAGTTCTTC
. | TRBJ1-1 | . | TRBV21-1 | CASSPRTGNTEAFF | TGTGCCAGCAGCCCTCGGACAGGGAACACTGAAGCTTTCTTT
. | TRBJ2-2 | . | TRBV7-9 | CASSLLPAGELFF | TGTGCCAGCAGCTTACTCCCCGCCGGGGAGCTGTTTTTT
. | TRBJ1-5 | TRBD1 | TRBV28 | CASRSPFGTGLFTQWVNQPQHF | TGTGCCAGCAGGTCGCCGTTTGGGACAGGCCTTTTTACGCAGTGGGTCAATCAGCCCCAGCATTTT
. | TRBJ2-3 | . | TRBV6-1 | CASSRTDSDTQYF | TGTGCCAGCAGTCGGACAGACTCAGATACGCAGTATTTT
. | TRBJ1-2 | . | TRBV5-4 | CAIRSRGANYGYTF | TGTGCCATCCGCTCCCGGGGAGCTAACTATGGCTACACCTTC
. | TRBJ2-3 | TRBD2 | TRBV10-1 | CASSGSSGNVEDTQYF | TGCGCCAGCAGTGGCAGTAGCGGGAATGTGGAAGATACGCAGTATTTT
. | TRBJ2-3 | TRBD2 | TRBV4-1 | CASSLVRLAESTDTQYF | TGCGCCAGCAGCCTCGTACGACTAGCGGAGAGCACAGATACGCAGTATTTT
. | TRBJ2-7 | . | TRBV7-9 | CASSLGSQGLRAYEQYF | TGTGCCAGCAGCTTAGGGAGCCAAGGCCTACGCGCCTACGAGCAGTACTTC
. | TRBJ1-2 | . | TRBV20-1 | CRLNRVRGYTF | TGCAGGTTGAACAGGGTACGGGGCTACACCTTC
. | TRBJ1-5 | . | TRBV2 | CASSEEGLSNQPQHF | TGTGCCAGCAGTGAGGAGGGATTAAGCAATCAGCCCCAGCATTTT
. | TRBJ1-2 | TRBD1 | TRBV5-4 | CASSFPGQNYGYTF | TGTGCCAGCAGCTTCCCGGGACAGAACTATGGCTACACCTTC
. | TRBJ2-6 | TRBD1 | TRBV18 | CASSPAGTGDSGANVLTF | TGTGCCAGCTCACCCGCCGGGACAGGGGACTCTGGGGCCAACGTCCTGACTTTC
. | TRBJ2-2 | . | TRBV6-1 | CASSGGVGELFF | TGTGCCAGCAGTGGGGGTGTCGGGGAGCTGTTTTTT
. | TRBJ2-1 | . | TRBV19 | CASSVDSQVYNEQFF | TGTGCCAGTAGTGTGGACAGCCAGGTTTACAATGAGCAGTTCTTC
once | TRBJ2-3 | . | TRBV28 | CASSSRGGTDTQYF | TGTGCCAGCAGTTCCAGGGGCGGAACAGATACGCAGTATTTT
. | TRBJ1-4 | . | TRBV28 | CASSWAGRELFF | TGTGCCAGCAGTTGGGCAGGCCGGGAACTGTTTTTT
. | TRBJ2-1 | TRBD1 | TRBV5-1 | CASSLSQGLDEQFF | TGCGCCAGCAGCTTGTCACAGGGGTTGGATGAGCAGTTCTTC
. | TRBJ2-3 | TRBD2 | TRBV30 | CAWGPRASGGDTQYF | TGTGCCTGGGGCCCTCGGGCCTCGGGGGGGGATACGCAGTATTTT
. | TRBJ2-1 | TRBD1 | TRBV18 | CASSPPAGQGVNEQFF | TGTGCCAGCTCACCACCGGCGGGACAGGGGGTGAATGAGCAGTTCTTC
. | TRBJ2-6 | . | TRBV13 | CASNRLGANVLTF | TGTGCCAGTAACCGCCTTGGGGCCAACGTCCTGACTTTC
. | TRBJ2-6 | . | TRBV19 | CASSIDIIAAGANVLTF | TGTGCCAGTAGTATAGATATTATCGCTGCCGGGGCCAACGTCCTGACTTTC
. | TRBJ2-1 | . | TRBV19 | CASKRGEISYNEQFF | TGTGCCAGTAAAAGGGGGGAGATCTCCTACAATGAGCAGTTCTTC
. | TRBJ2-6 | . | TRBV9 | CASSVEFGANVLTF | TGTGCCAGCAGCGTAGAATTTGGGGCCAACGTCCTGACTTTC
. | TRBJ2-5 | . | TRBV5-1 | CASSLVRGETQYF | TGCGCCAGCAGCTTGGTCAGGGGTGAGACCCAGTACTTC
. | TRBJ2-7 | . | TRBV10-3 | CAISERLLPGWDYEQYF | TGTGCCATCAGTGAGAGGCTGCTGCCAGGCTGGGACTACGAGCAGTACTTC
. | TRBJ2-1 | TRBD2 | TRBV5-4 | CASSLSTSGEQFF | TGTGCCAGCAGCTTGTCGACTAGCGGGGAGCAGTTCTTC
few | TRBJ2-2 | TRBD2 | TRBV18 | CASSPSGMSGELFF | TGTGCCAGCTCGCCTAGCGGGATGTCTGGGGAGCTGTTTTTT
many | TRBJ1-5 | . | TRBV7-9 | CASSPGTGNQPQHF | TGTGCCAGCAGCCCAGGGACGGGTAATCAGCCCCAGCATTTT
. | TRBJ1-5 | TRBD1 | TRBV18 | CASSPGTVNQPQHF | TGTGCCAGCTCACCAGGGACAGTCAATCAGCCCCAGCATTTT
. | TRBJ2-1 | . | TRBV9 | CASSALGVTGYNEQFF | TGTGCCAGCAGCGCCCTTGGGGTGACAGGTTACAATGAGCAGTTCTTC
once | TRBJ1-6 | . | TRBV11-2 | CASSKGRVDSPLHF | TGTGCCAGCAGCAAGGGACGCGTGGATTCACCCCTCCACTTT
. | TRBJ2-1 | TRBD2 | TRBV18 | CASSPIQPGLATFYNEQFF | TGTGCCAGCTCGCCCATCCAGCCGGGACTAGCCACATTCTACAATGAGCAGTTCTTC
. | TRBJ2-1 | . | TRBV29-1 | CSVESPGTLVGQFF | TGCAGCGTTGAGAGTCCCGGGACATTGGTGGGGCAGTTCTTC